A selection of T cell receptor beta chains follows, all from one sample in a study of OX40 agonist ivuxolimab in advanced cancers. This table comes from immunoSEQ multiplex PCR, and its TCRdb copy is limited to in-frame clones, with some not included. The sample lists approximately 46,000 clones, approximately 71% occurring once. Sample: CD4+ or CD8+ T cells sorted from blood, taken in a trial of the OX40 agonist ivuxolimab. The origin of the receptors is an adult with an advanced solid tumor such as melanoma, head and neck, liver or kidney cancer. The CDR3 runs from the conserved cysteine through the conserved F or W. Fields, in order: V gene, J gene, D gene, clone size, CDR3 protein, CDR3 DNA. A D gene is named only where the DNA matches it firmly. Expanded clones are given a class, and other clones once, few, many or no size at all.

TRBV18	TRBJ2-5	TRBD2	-	CASSPPGLAEKETQYF	TGTGCCAGCTCACCACCTGGACTAGCGGAAAAAGAGACCCAGTACTTC
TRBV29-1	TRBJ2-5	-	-	CSARHGQRGGETQYF	TGCAGCGCCCGCCACGGACAGCGTGGGGGGGAGACCCAGTACTTC
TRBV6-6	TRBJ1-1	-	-	CASTYSSLGDTEAFF	TGTGCCAGCACCTACAGCTCCCTTGGGGACACTGAAGCTTTCTTT
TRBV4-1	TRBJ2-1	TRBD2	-	CASSPGLAAYNEQFF	TGCGCCAGCAGCCCCGGACTAGCGGCGTACAATGAGCAGTTCTTC
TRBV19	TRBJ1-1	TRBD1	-	CASSRTGSLNTEAFF	TGTGCCAGTAGTAGGACAGGATCACTGAACACTGAAGCTTTCTTT
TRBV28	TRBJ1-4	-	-	CASSLTGKKLFF	TGTGCCAGCAGTTTAACAGGGAAAAAACTGTTTTTT
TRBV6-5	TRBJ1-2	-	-	CASSANSEGGYTF	TGTGCCAGCAGTGCAAACTCCGAGGGGGGCTACACCTTC
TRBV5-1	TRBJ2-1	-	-	CASREAVLINEQFF	TGCGCCAGCAGAGAGGCGGTGTTAATCAATGAGCAGTTCTTC
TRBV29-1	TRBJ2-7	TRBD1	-	CSVAVDRGYEQYF	TGCAGCGTCGCCGTTGACAGGGGCTACGAGCAGTACTTC
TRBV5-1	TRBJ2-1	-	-	CASSPDVNEQFF	TGCGCCAGCAGCCCGGACGTGAATGAGCAGTTCTTC
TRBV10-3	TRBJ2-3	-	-	CAISDRADTQYF	TGTGCCATCAGTGACCGTGCAGATACGCAGTATTTT
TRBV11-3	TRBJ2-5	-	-	CASSKDGYVPGETQYF	TGTGCCAGCAGCAAGGACGGCTATGTCCCGGGAGAGACCCAGTACTTC
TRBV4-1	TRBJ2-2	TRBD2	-	CASSQGLAGWNTGELFF	TGCGCCAGCAGCCAAGGACTAGCGGGATGGAACACCGGGGAGCTGTTTTTT
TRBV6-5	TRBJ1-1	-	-	CASSYSTAGVNTEAFF	TGTGCCAGCAGTTACTCGACGGCAGGGGTGAACACTGAAGCCTTCTTT
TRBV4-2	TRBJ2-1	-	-	CASSLRQSSYNEQFF	TGTGCCAGCAGCTTGCGACAATCCTCCTACAATGAGCAGTTCTTC
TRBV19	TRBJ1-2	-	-	CASIPLGGKDYGYTF	TGTGCCAGTATCCCCTTAGGGGGAAAAGACTATGGCTACACCTTC
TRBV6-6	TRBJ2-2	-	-	CASINGGELFF	TGTGCCAGCATTAACGGGGGGGAGCTGTTTTTT
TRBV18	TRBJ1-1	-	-	CASSPWTVNTEAFF	TGTGCCAGCTCACCTTGGACAGTTAACACTGAAGCTTTCTTT
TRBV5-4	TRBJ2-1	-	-	CASSTRRGNEQFF	TGTGCCAGCAGCACTAGGAGGGGCAATGAGCAGTTCTTC
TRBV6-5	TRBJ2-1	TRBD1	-	CASSYSGGTNEQFF	TGTGCCAGCAGCTACTCAGGGGGTACAAATGAGCAGTTCTTC
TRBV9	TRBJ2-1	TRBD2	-	CASSVGLAELNEQFF	TGTGCCAGCAGCGTAGGACTAGCGGAGCTCAATGAGCAGTTCTTC
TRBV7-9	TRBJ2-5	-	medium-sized	CASSLVASGAGETQYF	TGTGCCAGCAGCCTTGTAGCGTCTGGAGCAGGGGAGACCCAGTACTTC
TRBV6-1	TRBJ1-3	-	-	CASSESGPGNTIYF	TGTGCCAGCAGTGAGTCAGGGCCTGGAAACACCATATATTTT
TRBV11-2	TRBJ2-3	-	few	CASSLDRAADTQYF	TGTGCCAGCAGCTTAGATCGGGCGGCTGATACGCAGTATTTT
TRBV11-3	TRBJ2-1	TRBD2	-	CASSPGTSGDSSYNEQFF	TGTGCCAGCAGTCCTGGGACTAGCGGGGATAGCTCCTACAATGAGCAGTTCTTC
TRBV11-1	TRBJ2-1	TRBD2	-	CASSRGLAVLLRNEQFF	TGTGCCAGCAGCCGCGGACTAGCGGTCCTTCTCCGCAATGAGCAGTTCTTC
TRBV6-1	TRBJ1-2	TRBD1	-	CASAGTGPGGYGYTF	TGTGCCAGCGCCGGGACAGGGCCTGGCGGCTATGGCTACACCTTC
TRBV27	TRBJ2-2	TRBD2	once	CASSLSGLANGELFF	TGTGCCAGCAGTTTATCGGGACTAGCGAACGGGGAGCTGTTTTTT
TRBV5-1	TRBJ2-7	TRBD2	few	CASREGLAGARRAYEQYF	TGCGCCAGCAGGGAGGGACTAGCGGGAGCGAGAAGGGCCTACGAGCAGTACTTC
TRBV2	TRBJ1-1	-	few	CASSELPNTEAFF	TGTGCCAGCAGTGAACTTCCGAACACTGAAGCTTTCTTT
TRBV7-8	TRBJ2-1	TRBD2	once	CASSGGRSGIVNEQFF	TGTGCCAGCAGCGGTGGAAGGAGCGGGATAGTAAATGAGCAGTTCTTC
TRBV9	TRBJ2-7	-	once	CASSVGTDPYEQYF	TGTGCCAGCAGCGTAGGGACAGACCCCTACGAGCAGTACTTC